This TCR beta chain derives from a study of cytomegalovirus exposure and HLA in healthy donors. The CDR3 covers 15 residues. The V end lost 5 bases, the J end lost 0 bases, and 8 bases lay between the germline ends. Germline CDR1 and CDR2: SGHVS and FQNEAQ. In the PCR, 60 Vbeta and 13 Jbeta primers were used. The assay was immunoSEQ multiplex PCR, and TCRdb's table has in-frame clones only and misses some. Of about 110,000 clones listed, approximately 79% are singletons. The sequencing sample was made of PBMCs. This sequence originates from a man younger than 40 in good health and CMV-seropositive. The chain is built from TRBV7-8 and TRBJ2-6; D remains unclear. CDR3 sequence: CASSPTVSGANVLTF. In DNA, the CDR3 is TGTGCCAGCAGCCCTACAGTCTCTGGGGCCAACGTCCTGACTTTC.